This T cell receptor (beta chain) originates from a study of OX40 agonist ivuxolimab in advanced cancers. Study-wide results and limits: Expanded clones belonging to CD8+ T cells outnumbered, on average, those of CD4+. Partly responding patients at 0.1-3.0 mg/kg showed some of the smallest clonal expansion.

Sequenced by immunoSEQ multiplex PCR; TCRdb stores in-frame clones only, minus some. The table records about 91,000 clones, roughly 84% of them present only once. As concerns this clone: Its antigen remains unknown.

The CDR3 consists of 16 residues. Germline V CDR1 and CDR2: MDHEN, SYDVKM. The V end was cut by 5 bases, the J end by 8 bases, with 21 bases between. The chain links TRBV28 to TRBJ1-4, with D perhaps matching TRBD1 (6 bases). The source was CD4+ or CD8+ T cells sorted from blood, collected in a trial of the OX40 agonist ivuxolimab. This TCR was sampled from an adult with an advanced solid tumor such as melanoma, head and neck, liver or kidney cancer. This CDR3 is CASSQTGTLQEEKLFF. DNA for the CDR3: TGTGCCAGCAGTCAGACAGGAACCCTTCAAGAAGAAAAACTGTTTTTT.